The clone carrying this T cell receptor beta chain was seen a few times. The same CDR3 arises from other DNA sequences in this sample as well. This sample was included in a study of control samples from healthy donors and cancer patients. The data were produced by immunoSEQ multiplex PCR, yet TCRdb's version contains in-frame clones alone and is incomplete. Here the sample spans 150,000 to 200,000 clones, 90% to 95% being singletons. CDR1 and CDR2 (germline): LNHDA, SQIVND (reference sequence). This CDR3 has 13 amino acids. With 2 bases removed from V and 2 bases from J, the gap between germline ends came to 4 bases.

The sequence was collected from a woman aged 30 to 39 in good health. The chain joins TRBV19 to TRBJ2-1; D ambiguous. Sequenced input: blood. In nucleotides, the CDR3 is TGTGCCAGTAGTATACCCCCCTACAATGAGCAGTTCTTC. Its translation: CASSIPPYNEQFF.